What follows are 5 T cell receptor beta chains derived from one specimen sequenced in a study of shared clonotypes between healthy human individuals. Assay used: immunoSEQ multiplex PCR; TCRdb lists only in-frame clones, some missing. The data hold about 480,000 clones, with about 79% observed a single time. Sequenced: PBMCs. Receptors originate from a middle-aged woman in good health. Some clones in this sample may be carry-over from other donors' samples.

Written as DNA, the CDR3 is TGTGCCTGGAGTGCAAACCTCCGTGGCTACACCTTC. This sequence encodes CAWSANLRGYTF. V is TRBV30 and J is TRBJ1-2; no clear D. The CDR3 loop spans 12 amino acids. Trimming removed 1 base at V and 7 bases at J, with 10 bases between. Germline CDR1 reads GTSNPN; CDR2 reads SVGIG (reference sequence).

V gene TRBV5-5 combines with J gene TRBJ2-1; TRBD2 agrees at 11 bases. The CDR3 runs 15 residues. After removal of 3 bases from V and 8 bases from J, the junction contained 7 bases not matched to a gene. Germline CDR1 and CDR2: SGHKS and YYEKEE (reference sequence). Here the CDR3 DNA reads TGTGCCAGCAGCTCCGGGACTAGCGGTGGGGATGAGCAGTTCTTC. Protein: CASSSGTSGGDEQFF.

This clone appeared many times. CDR3 sequence (DNA): TGTGCCAGCTCACCACGGACAGACCCTGAAGCTTTCTTT. This encodes CASSPRTDPEAFF. V gene TRBV18 combines with J gene TRBJ1-1; D might be TRBD1 (6 bases). This CDR3 has 13 amino acids. With 1 base removed from V and 6 bases from J, the gap between germline ends came to 9 bases. Germline CDR1 and CDR2: KGHSH and LQKENI.

The chain links TRBV7-2 to TRBJ1-2; 7 nucleotides match TRBD1. The CDR3 totals 14 residues. CDR1 and CDR2 from the germline V gene are SGHTA and FQGNSA. The V and J ends lost 1 base and 4 bases, in that order; junction bases with no gene match: 3. The CDR3 here is CASSLGGTAYGYTF. In nucleotides, the CDR3 is TGTGCCAGCAGCTTAGGCGGGACAGCCTATGGCTACACCTTC.

The genes are TRBV4-1 and TRBJ2-7, with TRBD1 matching 11 bases. The V gene's germline CDR1 is MGHRA and CDR2 YSYEKL. With 0 bases clipped from V and 7 bases from J, the junction kept 11 bases outside the gene matches. This CDR3 comprises 17 residues. Here the CDR3 DNA reads TGCGCCAGCAGCCAAGATTGGGGGGACAGGGGGAGAGAGGAGCAGTACTTC. It codes for CASSQDWGDRGREEQYF.